This record looks at one T cell receptor (beta chain) sequence and its context. Losses at the gene ends were 7 bases for V and 4 bases for J; bases not matched to a gene: 9. Germline V lookup: CDR1 MNHNY, CDR2 SVGAGI (reference sequence). The CDR3 has 14 amino acids. The assay was immunoSEQ multiplex PCR, and TCRdb's table has in-frame clones only and misses some. The sample contains approximately 70,000 clones, about 93% of which appear only once. The chain combines TRBV6-6 with TRBJ2-7; 8 nucleotides align to TRBD1. The source of this sequence is a man in his forties with rheumatoid arthritis. Sequenced input: PBMCs. Written as DNA, the CDR3 is TGTGCCAGCAAGGAGGCAGGGGGCGAGTACGAGCAGTACTTC. Its translation is CASKEAGGEYEQYF.